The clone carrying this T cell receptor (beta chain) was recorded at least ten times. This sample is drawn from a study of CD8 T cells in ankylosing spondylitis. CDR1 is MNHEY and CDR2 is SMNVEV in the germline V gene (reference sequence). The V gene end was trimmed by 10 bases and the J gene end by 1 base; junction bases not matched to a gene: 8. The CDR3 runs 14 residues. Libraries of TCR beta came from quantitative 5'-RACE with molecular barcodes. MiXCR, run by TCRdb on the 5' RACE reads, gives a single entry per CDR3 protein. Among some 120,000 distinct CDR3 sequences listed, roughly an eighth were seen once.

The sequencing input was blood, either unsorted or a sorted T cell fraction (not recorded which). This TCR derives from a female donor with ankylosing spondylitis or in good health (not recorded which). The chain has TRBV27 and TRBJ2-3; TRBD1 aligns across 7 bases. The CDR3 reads CATGDSLRTDTQYF. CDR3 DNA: TGTGCCACCGGGGACAGCTTACGCACAGATACGCAGTATTTT.